This entry lists 9 T cell receptor beta chains sequenced from one sample in a study of beta chain features in type 1 diabetes. Isolated RNA was reverse transcribed in full, so expressed TCRB transcripts were sequenced. Method: immunoSEQ multiplex PCR; TCRdb's copy keeps in-frame clones and lacks some. The sample carries a few hundred thousand clones, approximately 15% recorded once. The sequenced sample was naive CD4+ T cells from blood. These receptors were taken from a man aged 25 to 40 in good health.

This clone has a handful of counts. The chain has TRBV20-1 and TRBJ1-1; no clear D gene. The germline V gene encodes CDR1 DFQATT and CDR2 SNEGSKA (reference sequence). The CDR3 spans 11 residues. V lost 8 bases to trimming and J lost 1 base, with 8 bases between them. The CDR3 loop reads CSKQRNTEAFF. The CDR3 DNA reads as TGCAGTAAACAAAGGAACACTGAAGCTTTCTTT.

The V call is TRBV9, the J call TRBJ2-1; D is ambiguous. Germline V CDR1 and CDR2: SGDLS, YYNGEE. V was clipped by 4 bases and J by 9 bases, with 17 bases between them. The length of the CDR3 is 14 residues. The CDR3 spells CASSQDQIPREQFF. CDR3 nucleotides: TGTGCCAGCAGCCAAGACCAAATCCCCCGTGAGCAGTTCTTC.

In its sample, this clone was seen a few times. The chain employs TRBV5-1 and TRBJ2-1, with 11 bases aligning to TRBD2. With 4 bases clipped from V and 4 bases from J, the junction kept 4 bases outside the gene matches. This CDR3 comprises 15 residues. CDR1 and CDR2 from the germline V gene are SGHRS and YFSETQ. CDR3 region: CASSPTSGVYNEQFF. The CDR3 bases are TGCGCCAGCAGCCCGACTAGCGGGGTATACAATGAGCAGTTCTTC.

This clone was detected a few times. At one end the junction does not follow the germline gene, possibly because of a read error. The chain joins TRBV7-7 to TRBJ2-5; 10 nucleotides align to TRBD1. Germline V gene sequence: CDR1 SSHAT, CDR2 FNYEAQ (reference sequence). The CDR3 spans 14 residues. The CDR3 loop reads CASSPGQGQETQYF. The CDR3 nucleotides read TGTGCTAGCAGCCCGGGACAGGGGCAGGAGACCCAGTACTTC.

This clone has only a few counts. The chain recombines TRBV7-2 with TRBJ1-3; unclear D gene. Germline V gene sequence: CDR1 SGHTA, CDR2 FQGNSA. This CDR3 is 15 amino acids long. V was trimmed by 1 base and J by 4 bases, leaving 11 bases between them. The CDR3 coding sequence is TGTGCCAGCAGCTTAGGATCTGGGAAGGGAAACACCATATATTTT. As protein: CASSLGSGKGNTIYF.

The chain couples TRBV7-2 to TRBJ2-3, with D unresolved. The CDR3 is 14 amino acids. The germline V gene encodes CDR1 SGHTA and CDR2 FQGNSA. Trimming took 5 bases from V and 4 from J, leaving 13 bases between them. In nucleotides, the CDR3 is TGTGCCAGCAGCCAGCTTTCGGGTGCAGATACGCAGTATTTT. This sequence encodes CASSQLSGADTQYF.

The chain joins TRBV30 to TRBJ1-1, with a weak D call TRBD1 (5 bases). V was clipped by 2 bases and J by 1 base, with 11 bases between them. The V gene's germline CDR1 is GTSNPN and CDR2 SVGIG (reference sequence). The CDR3 sequence is 14 residues long. CDR3 in amino acids: CAWSRRTGNTEAFF. The CDR3 bases are TGTGCCTGGAGTCGCCGAACAGGGAACACTGAAGCTTTCTTT.

The chain uses TRBV4-3 and TRBJ2-2; 9 nucleotides align to TRBD1. From germline, CDR1 is LGHNA and CDR2 YSLEER. The CDR3 runs 15 residues. The trim removed 1 base at V and 7 bases at J, leaving 4 bases unmatched. The CDR3 reads CASSQGDRAHGELFF. DNA of the CDR3: TGCGCCAGCAGCCAAGGGGACAGGGCCCACGGGGAGCTGTTTTTT.

The chain combines TRBV4-2 with TRBJ2-5; D may be TRBD1 or TRBD2 (6 bases each). V lost 4 bases and J 6 bases, leaving 21 bases between the germline ends. There are 16 residues in the CDR3. From germline, CDR1 is LGHNA and CDR2 YNFKEQ. The DNA for the CDR3 is TGTGCCAGCAGCCCCAAGTGGGGGGCAAGCGACCAGACCCAGTACTTC. Translated, it gives CASSPKWGASDQTQYF.